The rows below give T cell receptor beta chains drawn from one sample of a study of liver allograft versus peripheral blood T cells. One entry per CDR3 protein, called by TCRdb with MiXCR from the reads. The data hold some 16,000 distinct CDR3 sequences, with more than 20% observed a single time. These receptors all come from a human patient who had a liver transplant. Some T cells may originate from the graft donor. Both conserved end residues are part of each CDR3. Size is omitted from some rows. Given values are once, few, many or a class for expanded clones.

V gene: TRBV19; J gene: TRBJ2-6; clone size: medium-sized; CDR3 protein: CASSFISGTGVSGANVLTF
V gene: TRBV6-2/TRBV6-3; J gene: TRBJ2-7; clone size: .; CDR3 protein: CASSYPLDRVHSYEQYF
V gene: TRBV6-2/TRBV6-3; J gene: TRBJ1-4; clone size: .; CDR3 protein: CASSYSGSLGEKLFF
V gene: TRBV7-2; J gene: .; clone size: .; CDR3 protein: CASSFPGLVGSDKNIQYF
V gene: TRBV18; J gene: TRBJ2-6; clone size: medium-sized; CDR3 protein: CASSPRRENSGANVLTF
V gene: TRBV6-1; J gene: TRBJ2-1; clone size: medium-sized; CDR3 protein: CASRLRENSYNEQFF
V gene: TRBV28; J gene: TRBJ1-6; clone size: few; CDR3 protein: CASREQGSYNSPLHF
V gene: TRBV18; J gene: TRBJ1-6; clone size: many; CDR3 protein: CASSPGGRGNSPLHF
V gene: TRBV7-2; J gene: TRBJ1-3; clone size: many; CDR3 protein: CASSVLSGNTIYF
V gene: TRBV6-2/TRBV6-3; J gene: TRBJ1-1; clone size: few; CDR3 protein: CASSFGRNTEAFF
V gene: TRBV15; J gene: TRBJ2-7; clone size: few; CDR3 protein: CATSGTGARSYEQYF
V gene: TRBV28; J gene: TRBJ2-7; clone size: few; CDR3 protein: CASTTTGTGFLEQYF
V gene: TRBV15; J gene: TRBJ1-6; clone size: .; CDR3 protein: CATTKGPDSPLHF
V gene: TRBV30; J gene: TRBJ2-1; clone size: .; CDR3 protein: CAWRILAGARSYNEQFF
V gene: TRBV28; J gene: TRBJ2-5; clone size: .; CDR3 protein: CASEEDRGEGQYF
V gene: TRBV28; J gene: TRBJ2-7; clone size: once; CDR3 protein: CASSSLGSGRTYEQYF
V gene: TRBV25-1; J gene: TRBJ1-4; clone size: .; CDR3 protein: CASSPPGPNEKLFF
V gene: TRBV9; J gene: TRBJ2-2; clone size: many; CDR3 protein: CASSVLAGGLYGELFF
V gene: TRBV5-6; J gene: TRBJ2-7; clone size: few; CDR3 protein: CASSLDRTGGRFDEQYF